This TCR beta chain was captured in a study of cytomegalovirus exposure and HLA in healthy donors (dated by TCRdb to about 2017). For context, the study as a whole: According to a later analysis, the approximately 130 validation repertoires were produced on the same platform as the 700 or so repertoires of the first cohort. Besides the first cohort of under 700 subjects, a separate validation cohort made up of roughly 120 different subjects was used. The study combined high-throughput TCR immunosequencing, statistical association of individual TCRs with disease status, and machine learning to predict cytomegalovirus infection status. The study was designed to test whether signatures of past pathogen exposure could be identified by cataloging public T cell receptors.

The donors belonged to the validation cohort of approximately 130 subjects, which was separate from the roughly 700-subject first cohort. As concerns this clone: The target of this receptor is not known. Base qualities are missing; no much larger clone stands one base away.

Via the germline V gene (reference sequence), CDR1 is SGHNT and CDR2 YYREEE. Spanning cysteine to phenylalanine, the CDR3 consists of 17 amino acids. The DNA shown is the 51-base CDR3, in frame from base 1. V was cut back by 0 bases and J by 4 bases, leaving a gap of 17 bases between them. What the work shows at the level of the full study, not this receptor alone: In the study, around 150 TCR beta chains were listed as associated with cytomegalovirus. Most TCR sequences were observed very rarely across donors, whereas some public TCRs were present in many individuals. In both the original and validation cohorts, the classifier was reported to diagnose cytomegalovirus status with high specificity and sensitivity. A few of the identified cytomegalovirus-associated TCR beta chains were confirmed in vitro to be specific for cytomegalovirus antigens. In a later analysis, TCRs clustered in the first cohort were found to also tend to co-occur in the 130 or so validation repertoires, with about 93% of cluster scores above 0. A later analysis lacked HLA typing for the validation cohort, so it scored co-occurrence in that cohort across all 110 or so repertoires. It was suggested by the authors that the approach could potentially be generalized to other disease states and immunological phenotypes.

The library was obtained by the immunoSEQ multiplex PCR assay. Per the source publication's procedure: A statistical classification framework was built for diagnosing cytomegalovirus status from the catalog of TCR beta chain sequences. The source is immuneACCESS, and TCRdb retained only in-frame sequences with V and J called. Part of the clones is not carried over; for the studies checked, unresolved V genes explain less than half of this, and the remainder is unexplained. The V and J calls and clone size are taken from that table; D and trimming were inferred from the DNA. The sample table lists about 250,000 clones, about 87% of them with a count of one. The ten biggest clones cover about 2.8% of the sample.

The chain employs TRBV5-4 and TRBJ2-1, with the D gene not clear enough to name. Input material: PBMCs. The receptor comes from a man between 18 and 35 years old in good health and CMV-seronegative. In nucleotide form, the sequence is TGTGCCAGCAGCTTGGCAACAGCCCCAGTCAGTTACAATGAGCAGTTCTTC. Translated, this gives CASSLATAPVSYNEQFF. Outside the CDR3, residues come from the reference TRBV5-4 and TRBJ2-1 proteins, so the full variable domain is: ETGVTQSPTHLIKTRGQQVTLRCSSQSGHNTVSWYQQALGQGPQFIFQYYREEENGRGNFPPRFSGLQFPNYSSELNVNALELDDSALYLCASSLATAPVSYNEQFFGPGTRLTVL.